This T cell receptor (beta chain) appears in the sequencing data of a study of identical twins. Whole-study findings and limits: The degree of excess twin sharing was weaker in beta out-of-frame sequences. Fewer insertions marked abundant cord blood beta clonotypes; young adult naive trended weakly, memory not at all.

CDR3 length: 16 amino acids. After removal of 3 bases from V and 4 bases from J, the junction contained 10 bases not matched to a gene. Germline assignment: CDR1 SNHLY and CDR2 FYNNEI. In the case of this clonotype: Its antigen is as yet unknown.

Via MiXCR, TCRdb re-called the 5' RACE reads, giving one row per CDR3 protein. Of around 290,000 distinct CDR3 sequences detected, roughly 9.7% appear once; the ten largest clones hold about 7.1%. A further study also used this sample, focusing on yellow fever vaccine responses in identical twins. In that study: The authors reported partly convergent, partly personalized vaccine responses in identical twins.

This sequence originates from a woman aged 18-29 years in good health. Sample: CD8+ T cells sorted from blood. The chain combines TRBV2 with TRBJ2-7; TRBD2 matches 9 bases. CDR3 protein: CASSDVAGGQRYEQYF. The CDR3 region has the DNA TGTGCCAGCAGTGATGTCGCGGGGGGGCAGAGGTACGAGCAGTACTTC.